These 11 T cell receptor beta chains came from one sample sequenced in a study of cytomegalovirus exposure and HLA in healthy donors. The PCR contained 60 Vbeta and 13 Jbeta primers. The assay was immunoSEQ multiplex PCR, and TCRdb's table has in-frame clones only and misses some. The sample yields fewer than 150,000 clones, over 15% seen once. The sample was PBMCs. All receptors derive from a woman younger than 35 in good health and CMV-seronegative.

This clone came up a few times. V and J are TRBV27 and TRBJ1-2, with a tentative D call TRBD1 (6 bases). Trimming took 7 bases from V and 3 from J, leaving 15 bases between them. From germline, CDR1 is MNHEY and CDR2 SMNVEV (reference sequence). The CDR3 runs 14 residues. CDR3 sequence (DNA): TGTGCCAGCAATAGGGCAGGGGCTGACTATGGCTACACCTTC. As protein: CASNRAGADYGYTF.

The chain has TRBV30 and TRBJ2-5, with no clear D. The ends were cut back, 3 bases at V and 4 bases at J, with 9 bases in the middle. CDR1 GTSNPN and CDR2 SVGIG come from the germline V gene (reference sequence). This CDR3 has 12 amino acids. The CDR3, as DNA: TGTGCCTGGAGCCCACCGGTAGAGACCCAGTACTTC. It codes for CAWSPPVETQYF.

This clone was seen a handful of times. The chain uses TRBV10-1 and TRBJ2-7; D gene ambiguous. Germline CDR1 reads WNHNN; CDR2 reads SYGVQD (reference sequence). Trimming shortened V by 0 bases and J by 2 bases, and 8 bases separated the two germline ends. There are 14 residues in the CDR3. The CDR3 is CASSESGRAYEQYF. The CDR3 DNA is TGCGCCAGCAGTGAGTCGGGCAGAGCCTACGAGCAGTACTTC.

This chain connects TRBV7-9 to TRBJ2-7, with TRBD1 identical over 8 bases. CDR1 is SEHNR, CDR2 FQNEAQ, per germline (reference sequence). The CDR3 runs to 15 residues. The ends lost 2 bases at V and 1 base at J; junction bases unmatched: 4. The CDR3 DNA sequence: TGTGCCAGCAGCTTACTAACAGGGGGGTCCTACGAGCAGTACTTC. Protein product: CASSLLTGGSYEQYF. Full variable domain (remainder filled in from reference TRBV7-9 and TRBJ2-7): DTGVSQNPRHKITKRGQNVTFRCDPISEHNRLYWYRQTLGQGPEFLTYFQNEAQLEKSRLLSDRFSAERPKGSFSTLEIQRTEQGDSAMYLCASSLLTGGSYEQYFGPGTRLTVT.

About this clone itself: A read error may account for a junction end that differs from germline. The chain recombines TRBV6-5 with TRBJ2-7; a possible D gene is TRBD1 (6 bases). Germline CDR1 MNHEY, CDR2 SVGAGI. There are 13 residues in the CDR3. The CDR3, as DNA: TGTGCCAGCAGCTACTCCAGGGGTGGCGAGCAGTACTTC. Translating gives CASSYSRGGEQYF.

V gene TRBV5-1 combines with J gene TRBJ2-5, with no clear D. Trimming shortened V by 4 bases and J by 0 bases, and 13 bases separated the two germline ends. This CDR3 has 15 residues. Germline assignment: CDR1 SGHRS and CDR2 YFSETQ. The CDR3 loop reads CASSLSSANQETQYF. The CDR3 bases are TGCGCCAGCAGCCTTAGCAGCGCCAACCAAGAGACCCAGTACTTC.

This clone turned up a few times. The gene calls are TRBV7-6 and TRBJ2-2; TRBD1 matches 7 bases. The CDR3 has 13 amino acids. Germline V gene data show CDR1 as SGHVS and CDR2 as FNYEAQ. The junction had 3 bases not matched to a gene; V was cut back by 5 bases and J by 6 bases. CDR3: CASSRRGPGELFF. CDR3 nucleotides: TGTGCCAGCAGCCGAAGGGGGCCCGGGGAGCTGTTTTTT.

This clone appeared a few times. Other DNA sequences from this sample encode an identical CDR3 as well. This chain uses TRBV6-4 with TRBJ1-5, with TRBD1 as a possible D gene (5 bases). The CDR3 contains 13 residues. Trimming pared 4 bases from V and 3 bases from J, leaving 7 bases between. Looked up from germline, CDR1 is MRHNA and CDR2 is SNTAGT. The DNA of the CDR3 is TGTGCCAGCAGTGTAGGGGACAATCAGCCCCAGCATTTT. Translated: CASSVGDNQPQHF.

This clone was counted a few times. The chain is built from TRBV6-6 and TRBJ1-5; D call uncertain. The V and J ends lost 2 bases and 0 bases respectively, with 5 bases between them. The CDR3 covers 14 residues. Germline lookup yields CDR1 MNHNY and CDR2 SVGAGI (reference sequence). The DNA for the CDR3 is TGTGCCAGCAGTTACACATATAGCAATCAGCCCCAGCATTTT. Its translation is CASSYTYSNQPQHF.

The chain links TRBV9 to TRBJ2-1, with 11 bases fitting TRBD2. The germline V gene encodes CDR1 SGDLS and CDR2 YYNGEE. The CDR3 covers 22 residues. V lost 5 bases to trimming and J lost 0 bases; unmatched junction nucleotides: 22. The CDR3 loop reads CASRNRDVILTSGADSYNEQFF. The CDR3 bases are TGTGCCAGCAGGAATAGGGACGTCATCTTGACTAGCGGGGCCGACTCCTACAATGAGCAGTTCTTC.

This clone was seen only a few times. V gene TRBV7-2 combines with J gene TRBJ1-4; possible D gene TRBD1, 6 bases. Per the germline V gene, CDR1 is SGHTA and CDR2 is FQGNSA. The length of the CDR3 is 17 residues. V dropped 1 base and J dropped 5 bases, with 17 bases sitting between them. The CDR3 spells CASSLEVQTGRNEKLFF. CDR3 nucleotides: TGTGCCAGCAGCTTAGAGGTGCAGACAGGCCGAAATGAAAAACTGTTTTTT.